Below are 30 T cell receptor beta chains sequenced from a single sample in a study of shared clonotypes between healthy human individuals. Here immunoSEQ multiplex PCR was the method, and the copy in TCRdb shows in-frame clones only, minus some. This table holds 780,000 or so clones, 72% found once. Material for sequencing was memory CD4+ T cells sorted from blood. The subset: CD45RA-negative fraction. The receptors derive from a young woman in good health.

The rearrangement uses TRBV19 and TRBJ2-5, with D perhaps given as TRBD1 or TRBD2 (5 bases each). The CDR3 runs 14 residues. CDR1 and CDR2 from the germline V gene are LNHDA and SQIVND (reference sequence). V shed 8 bases and J shed 4 bases, with 17 bases lying between them. CDR3 coding DNA: TGTGCCAGTGGAATACAGGCGGGTACAGAGACCCAGTACTTC. Translation gives CASGIQAGTETQYF.

This sequence joins TRBV5-6 and TRBJ1-2, with D possibly being TRBD1 (5 bases). The CDR3 has 16 amino acids. The V gene's germline CDR1 is SGHDT and CDR2 YYEEEE. Trimming cost V 4 bases and J 7 bases, with 23 bases left between them. This CDR3 reads CASSPVGAGSLSGYTF. The CDR3 DNA follows: TGTGCCAGCAGCCCCGTCGGGGCGGGGTCCCTAAGTGGCTACACCTTC.

The V and J genes are TRBV19 and TRBJ1-1, with D possibly being TRBD1 (6 bases). The CDR3 has 14 residues. CDR1 is LNHDA, CDR2 SQIVND, per germline (reference sequence). Trimming took off 2 bases at V and 5 bases at J, with 12 bases between the two ends. CDR3 residues: CASSIQGFWTEAFF. CDR3 nucleotide sequence: TGTGCCAGTAGTATACAGGGGTTTTGGACTGAAGCTTTCTTT.

The rearrangement joins TRBV5-1 to TRBJ2-1, with D unresolved. CDR1 is SGHRS and CDR2 is YFSETQ in the germline V gene. CDR3 size: 15 residues. Trimming removed 3 bases from V and 0 bases from J, with 10 bases in between. CDR3 DNA: TGCGCCAGCAGCTCCGACCTACCCTCCTACAATGAGCAGTTCTTC. Translation: CASSSDLPSYNEQFF.

The V call is TRBV6-5, the J call TRBJ2-2; a possible D gene is TRBD1 (5 bases). Germline V lookup: CDR1 MNHEY, CDR2 SVGAGI. The CDR3 runs to 15 residues. Trimming took 5 bases from V and 5 from J, leaving 15 bases between them. The CDR3 is CASSGNRAGTGELFF. The CDR3 nucleotides are TGTGCCAGCAGTGGCAATCGGGCAGGGACCGGGGAGCTGTTTTTT.

This chain joins TRBV11-2 and TRBJ2-2; a possible D gene is TRBD2 (5 bases). CDR3 size: 14 residues. V lost 7 bases to trimming and J lost 5 bases, with 14 bases between them. The germline V gene has CDR1 SGHAT and CDR2 FQNNGV. This CDR3 reads CASTPQSGTGELFF. The CDR3 DNA is TGTGCCAGCACCCCTCAATCGGGAACCGGGGAGCTGTTTTTT.

The rearrangement uses TRBV5-1 and TRBJ1-1, with 10 nucleotides matching TRBD1. V shed 4 bases and J 9 bases; nucleotides not matched to a gene: 12. Germline CDR1 is SGHRS and CDR2 is YFSETQ. The CDR3 covers 15 residues. The CDR3 coding sequence is TGCGCCAGCAGCCGCGACAACCCGGGACAGGGGCAAGCTTTCTTT. Protein sequence: CASSRDNPGQGQAFF.

V gene TRBV6-5 combines with J gene TRBJ1-1; D is unresolved. Per germline, CDR1 MNHEY and CDR2 SVGAGI. The germline V and J ends were trimmed by 0 bases and 5 bases, with 13 bases remaining between them. The CDR3 contains 15 residues. This CDR3 is CASSYSTAVGTEAFF. The DNA of the CDR3 is TGTGCCAGCAGTTACTCTACAGCAGTGGGGACTGAAGCTTTCTTT.

J is TRBJ2-7 and V is TRBV7-6; 11 bases map to TRBD2. V lost 5 bases, J lost 6 bases, and 9 bases stayed unmatched. The CDR3 extends over 15 amino acids. CDR1 is SGHVS and CDR2 is FNYEAQ in the germline V gene. CDR3 amino acids: CASSPVGLAVREQYF. The CDR3 DNA reads as TGTGCCAGCAGCCCAGTGGGACTAGCGGTCCGCGAGCAGTACTTC. The variable domain in full, completed from reference TRBV7-6 and TRBJ2-7, reads GAGVSQSPRYKVTKRGQDVALRCDPISGHVSLYWYRQALGQGPEFLTYFNYEAQQDKSGLPNDRFSAERPEGSISTLTIQRTEQRDSAMYRCASSPVGLAVREQYFGPGTRLTVT.

The chain recombines TRBV7-9 with TRBJ2-5, with 7 bases identical to TRBD2. The germline gives CDR1 SEHNR, CDR2 FQNEAQ (reference sequence). The CDR3 length is 17 residues. V trimming: 3 bases; J trimming: 6 bases; junction bases outside the gene matches: 16. In DNA, the CDR3 is TGTGCCAGCAGCTTTATGGACCGGTCGGGAGGATTGAAGACCCAGTACTTC. It yields the protein CASSFMDRSGGLKTQYF.

This chain joins TRBV2 and TRBJ1-4; 7 positions match TRBD1. After removal of 6 bases from V and 2 bases from J, the junction contained 6 bases not matched to a gene. The CDR3 runs 15 residues. CDR1 and CDR2 from the germline V gene are SNHLY and FYNNEI. CDR3 bases: TGTGCCAGCAGCCGTGAACAGGGGACTAATGAAAAACTGTTTTTT. Protein product: CASSREQGTNEKLFF.

J is TRBJ1-1 and V is TRBV7-3; D unclear. V shed 5 bases and J shed 1 base, with 8 bases lying between them. The CDR3 spans 13 residues. CDR1 and CDR2 from the germline V gene are SGHTA and FQGTGA. The CDR3 protein is CASSPEANTEAFF. The CDR3 bases are TGTGCCAGCAGCCCAGAGGCGAACACTGAAGCTTTCTTT. Based on the CDR3 plus reference TRBV7-3 and TRBJ1-1, the full variable domain is GAGVSQTPSNKVTEKGKYVELRCDPISGHTALYWYRQSLGQGPEFLIYFQGTGAADDSGLPNDRFFAVRPEGSVSTLKIQRTERGDSAVYLCASSPEANTEAFFGQGTRLTVV.

Only a few counts were recorded for this clone. This chain connects TRBV2 to TRBJ1-2; no clear D gene. Germline V gives CDR1 SNHLY, CDR2 FYNNEI. This CDR3 is built from 13 residues. V shed 3 bases and J shed 4 bases, with 9 bases lying between them. The CDR3 here is CASSEQEIYGYTF. DNA for the CDR3: TGTGCCAGCAGTGAGCAAGAAATCTATGGCTACACCTTC. The whole variable domain, remainder taken from reference TRBV2 and TRBJ1-2, is EPEVTQTPSHQVTQMGQEVILRCVPISNHLYFYWYRQILGQKVEFLVSFYNNEISEKSEIFDDQFSVERPDGSNFTLKIRSTKLEDSAMYFCASSEQEIYGYTFGSGTRLTVV.

The V and J genes are TRBV6-1 and TRBJ1-1; TRBD1 matches at 8 bases. The CDR3 is made up of 13 amino acids. Unmatched junction bases numbered 6, after V lost 8 bases and J lost 4 bases. Germline CDR1 MNHNS, CDR2 SASEGT. This CDR3 reads CASPQGAGTEAFF. The CDR3, as DNA: TGTGCCAGCCCCCAGGGGGCCGGCACTGAAGCTTTCTTT.

This chain uses TRBV2 with TRBJ2-1; 10 nucleotides align to TRBD1. There are 16 residues in the CDR3. The V and J ends lost 8 bases and 4 bases, in that order; junction bases with no gene match: 11. Germline V lookup: CDR1 SNHLY, CDR2 FYNNEI. The CDR3 here is CASGKSPGQGYNEQFF. In DNA, the CDR3 is TGTGCCAGCGGCAAATCCCCGGGACAGGGGTACAATGAGCAGTTCTTC.

CDR3 sequence reads: CASSSVPRGNYEQYF. The CDR3 bases are TGTGCCAGCAGCTCAGTTCCTCGGGGGAATTACGAGCAGTACTTC. The chain has TRBV5-6 and TRBJ2-7, with D possibly TRBD2 on 6 matching bases. Germline loops: CDR1 SGHDT, CDR2 YYEEEE. Trimming removed 3 bases at V and 4 bases at J, with 17 bases between. The CDR3 sequence is 15 residues long.

At least ten counts were recorded for this clone. The chain joins TRBV6-1 to TRBJ2-1; D remains ambiguous. The CDR3 totals 13 residues. The germline V and J ends were trimmed by 2 bases and 8 bases, with 10 bases remaining between them. The germline CDR1 and CDR2 sequences are MNHNS and SASEGT. The CDR3 reads CASSEIGWDEQFF. The CDR3 DNA follows: TGTGCCAGCAGTGAAATCGGTTGGGATGAGCAGTTCTTC.

This clone was observed a handful of times. DNA of the CDR3: TGTGCCAGCAGTATCACCGGGACAGGGATCCACTACGAGCAGTACTTC. It specifies CASSITGTGIHYEQYF. The chain links TRBV28 to TRBJ2-7; 9 bases match TRBD1. In germline, CDR1 is MDHEN, CDR2 SYDVKM. The J segment lost 3 bases and the V segment lost 5 bases, leaving 11 bases of the junction unmatched. The CDR3 spans 16 residues.

As DNA, the CDR3 is TGTGCCAGCAGCCCCGGTCGGGGAGGGGAGACCCAGTACTTC. It specifies CASSPGRGGETQYF. V and J are TRBV2 and TRBJ2-5; 7 nucleotides agree with TRBD2. After removal of 6 bases from V and 5 bases from J, the junction contained 9 bases not matched to a gene. Germline CDR1 SNHLY, CDR2 FYNNEI. This CDR3 comprises 14 residues. Using reference TRBV2 and TRBJ2-5 for the parts outside the CDR3, the full variable domain is EPEVTQTPSHQVTQMGQEVILRCVPISNHLYFYWYRQILGQKVEFLVSFYNNEISEKSEIFDDQFSVERPDGSNFTLKIRSTKLEDSAMYFCASSPGRGGETQYFGPGTRLLVL.

This chain connects TRBV11-2 to TRBJ1-3; 8 bases are shared with TRBD1. Trimming at V came to 3 bases and at J to 2 bases, leaving 9 bases not matched to a gene. Germline V gives CDR1 SGHAT, CDR2 FQNNGV. This CDR3 is built from 17 residues. The CDR3 DNA follows: TGTGCCAGCAGCTTGGTTGCAGGGGGCTCCCCTGGAAACACCATATATTTT. It is translated as CASSLVAGGSPGNTIYF.

The V and J genes are TRBV5-4 and TRBJ1-2; 9 nucleotides line up with TRBD1. This CDR3 region has 14 residues. Looked up from germline, CDR1 is SGHNT and CDR2 is YYREEE (reference sequence). Unmatched junction bases numbered 5, after V lost 2 bases and J lost 6 bases. The CDR3 sequence is CASSFGTGTDGYTF. The DNA for the CDR3 is TGTGCCAGCAGCTTCGGGACAGGGACTGATGGCTACACCTTC.

This clone was counted a few times. The rearrangement uses TRBV5-4 and TRBJ1-5; no definite D call. CDR3 size: 15 residues. CDR1 and CDR2 from the germline V gene are SGHNT and YYREEE (reference sequence). Trimming took 4 bases from V and 4 from J, leaving 15 bases between them. This CDR3 is CASSANGSPNQPQHF. The CDR3 coding sequence is TGTGCCAGCAGCGCAAACGGGTCCCCTAATCAGCCCCAGCATTTT. The entire variable domain, with the rest obtained from reference TRBV5-4 and TRBJ1-5, is as follows: ETGVTQSPTHLIKTRGQQVTLRCSSQSGHNTVSWYQQALGQGPQFIFQYYREEENGRGNFPPRFSGLQFPNYSSELNVNALELDDSALYLCASSANGSPNQPQHFGDGTRLSIL.

Turning to this clone: Other nucleotide sequences from this sample produce the same CDR3. V gene TRBV10-3 combines with J gene TRBJ1-2, with D tentatively TRBD1 (5 bases). The germline gives CDR1 ENHRY, CDR2 SYGVKD. This CDR3 comprises 12 residues. Trimming stripped 3 bases from V and 7 bases from J, with 9 bases between. CDR3 residues: CAISERQGGYTF. The CDR3 DNA sequence: TGTGCCATCAGTGAACGGCAGGGTGGCTACACCTTC.

V usage is TRBV6-6 and J usage is TRBJ2-7, with D possibly TRBD2 on 6 matching bases. This CDR3 comprises 13 residues. CDR1 MNHNY and CDR2 SVGAGI come from the germline V gene (reference sequence). Between the trimmed V and J ends, which lost 8 bases and 4 bases, there was a span of 15 bases. The CDR3 reads CASGERDFYEQYF. CDR3 nucleotides: TGTGCCAGCGGGGAAAGGGACTTTTACGAGCAGTACTTC.

The CDR3 is CASNDGLAGNNEQFF. DNA for the CDR3: TGTGCCAGCAATGATGGACTAGCGGGGAACAATGAGCAGTTCTTC. The rearrangement links TRBV2 to TRBJ2-1, with 12 positions matching TRBD2. The CDR3 has 15 residues. The germline CDR1 and CDR2 sequences are SNHLY and FYNNEI. V trimming: 7 bases; J trimming: 5 bases; junction bases outside the gene matches: 6. Drawing the rest from reference TRBV2 and TRBJ2-1, the complete variable domain is EPEVTQTPSHQVTQMGQEVILRCVPISNHLYFYWYRQILGQKVEFLVSFYNNEISEKSEIFDDQFSVERPDGSNFTLKIRSTKLEDSAMYFCASNDGLAGNNEQFFGPGTRLTVL.

This rearrangement joins TRBV7-2 to TRBJ1-5; no firm D call. Germline V gene lookup returns CDR1 SGHTA and CDR2 FQGNSA. The V end lost 7 bases, the J end lost 8 bases, and 15 bases lay between the germline ends. This CDR3 is 13 amino acids long. The CDR3 DNA reads as TGTGCCAGCACCCCGGGAGTCTCTAAGCCCCAGCATTTT. This codes for CASTPGVSKPQHF. Supplemented by reference TRBV7-2 and TRBJ1-5, the full variable domain reads GAGVSQSPSNKVTEKGKDVELRCDPISGHTALYWYRQSLGQGLEFLIYFQGNSAPDKSGLPSDRFSAERTGGSVSTLTIQRTQQEDSAVYLCASTPGVSKPQHFGDGTRLSIL.

The chain is built from TRBV30 and TRBJ2-2, with TRBD2 matching 14 bases. Losses at the gene ends were 8 bases for V and 10 bases for J; bases not matched to a gene: 6. This CDR3 is built from 13 residues. CDR1 is GTSNPN and CDR2 is SVGIG in the germline V gene (reference sequence). The CDR3 is CALSGLAGAELFF. CDR3 in DNA: TGTGCCCTTTCGGGACTAGCGGGAGCGGAGCTGTTTTTT.

The chain carries TRBV28 and TRBJ2-2; the D gene is possibly TRBD1 (7 bases). There are 14 residues in the CDR3. Trimming left V 7 bases short and J 6 bases short, with 15 bases between. Germline V CDR1 and CDR2: MDHEN, SYDVKM. The chain's CDR3 is CASIGGTDAGELFF. For the CDR3, the DNA is TGTGCCAGCATCGGAGGGACAGACGCCGGGGAGCTGTTTTTT.

The chain recombines TRBV5-1 with TRBJ1-2; D possibly corresponds to TRBD1 (6 bases). Germline CDR1 SGHRS, CDR2 YFSETQ. The CDR3 runs 14 residues. Trimming took off 1 base at V and 6 bases at J, with 13 bases between the two ends. The chain's CDR3 is CASSLQGPTHGYTF. In DNA form, the CDR3 reads TGCGCCAGCAGCTTGCAGGGGCCCACTCATGGCTACACCTTC.

The chain couples TRBV4-1 to TRBJ1-1, with unresolved D. V was clipped by 4 bases and J by 1 base, with 16 bases between them. The germline V gene encodes CDR1 MGHRA and CDR2 YSYEKL. The CDR3 length is 16 residues. The CDR3 here is CASSRLEGTANTEAFF. CDR3 DNA sequence: TGCGCCAGCAGCCGCCTGGAGGGTACCGCGAACACTGAAGCTTTCTTT.